The next 26 T cell receptor beta chains were all read from a single sample in a study of cytomegalovirus exposure and HLA in healthy donors. PCR employed 60 Vbeta and 13 Jbeta primers. TCRdb's table, derived via immunoSEQ multiplex PCR, lists solely in-frame clones and lacks some. The sample yields around 140,000 clones, over 65% seen once. Sequencing used PBMCs. The receptor source for this set is a male donor in good health and CMV-seronegative.

V is TRBV11-3 and J is TRBJ2-2; TRBD1 matches 8 bases. This CDR3 has 16 residues. Germline loops: CDR1 SGHNT, CDR2 YENEEA. The trim removed 5 bases at V and 1 base at J, leaving 6 bases unmatched. CDR3 sequence reads: CASSPRTGRNTGELFF. The DNA for the CDR3 is TGTGCCAGCAGCCCCCGGACAGGGCGGAACACCGGGGAGCTGTTTTTT.

The chain uses TRBV7-2 and TRBJ2-5; 13 nucleotides agree with TRBD2. The germline CDR1 and CDR2 sequences are SGHTA and FQGNSA. The CDR3 sequence is 17 residues long. V shed 4 bases and J 5 bases; nucleotides not matched to a gene: 10. The CDR3 DNA is TGTGCCAGCAGCTCCGGACTAGCGGGAGATGGGGGTGAGACCCAGTACTTC. It is translated as CASSSGLAGDGGETQYF.

The rearrangement links TRBV28 to TRBJ2-7, with 9 bases that match TRBD1. Germline V gene lookup returns CDR1 MDHEN and CDR2 SYDVKM. V was pared by 7 bases and J by 6 bases, with 7 bases of the junction left unmatched. This CDR3 is built from 13 residues. The CDR3 loop is CASMPGQGFEQYF. CDR3 DNA: TGTGCCAGCATGCCGGGACAGGGTTTCGAGCAGTACTTC.

The J gene is TRBJ2-1, the V gene TRBV7-9; D is unresolved. With 6 bases removed from V and 8 bases from J, the gap between germline ends came to 17 bases. Germline values: CDR1 SEHNR, CDR2 FQNEAQ (reference sequence). CDR3 length: 14 residues. CDR3: CASSAGRRLDEQFF. The CDR3 nucleotides are TGTGCCAGCAGTGCTGGCCGGAGACTGGATGAGCAGTTCTTC.

The chain couples TRBV28 to TRBJ2-7; 9 bases fit TRBD2. This CDR3 is 14 amino acids long. The germline CDR1 and CDR2 sequences are MDHEN and SYDVKM. Trimming at V came to 3 bases and at J to 5 bases, leaving 5 bases not matched to a gene. In DNA form, the CDR3 reads TGTGCCAGCAGTTTTAGGCTAGCGGGAAACGAGCAGTACTTC. It codes for CASSFRLAGNEQYF. Full variable domain (missing parts from reference TRBV28 and TRBJ2-7): DVKVTQSSRYLVKRTGEKVFLECVQDMDHENMFWYRQDPGLGLRLIYFSYDVKMKEKGDIPEGYSVSREKKERFSLILESASTNQTSMYLCASSFRLAGNEQYFGPGTRLTVT.

V and J are TRBV27 and TRBJ1-2; D remains ambiguous. The CDR3 sequence is 15 residues long. Germline loops: CDR1 MNHEY, CDR2 SMNVEV (reference sequence). V lost 3 bases and J 3 bases, leaving 14 bases between the germline ends. The CDR3 reads CASSFGGQAHYGYTF. The CDR3 DNA sequence: TGTGCCAGCAGTTTCGGTGGGCAGGCCCACTATGGCTACACCTTC.

V gene TRBV27 combines with J gene TRBJ1-2, with 9 bases that match TRBD1. The CDR3 totals 15 residues. Germline V CDR1 and CDR2: MNHEY, SMNVEV (reference sequence). With 5 bases clipped from V and 7 bases from J, the junction kept 11 bases outside the gene matches. DNA of the CDR3: TGTGCCAGCAGTGCCCCGGGACAGGGTTCGGGTGGCTACACCTTC. Protein product: CASSAPGQGSGGYTF.

The chain joins TRBV2 to TRBJ2-7; tentatively, D is TRBD2 (5 bases). The ends were cut back, 7 bases at V and 0 bases at J, with 13 bases in the middle. The CDR3 has 14 residues. Germline-derived CDR1 and CDR2 are SNHLY and FYNNEI. The CDR3 sequence is CASTLAGSSYEQYF. The CDR3 nucleotides read TGTGCCAGCACCCTTGCTGGGAGCTCCTACGAGCAGTACTTC.

The genes are TRBV6-1 and TRBJ2-7, with a possible D match to TRBD2 (6 bases). V was trimmed by 6 bases and J by 3 bases, leaving 12 bases between them. The CDR3 contains 13 residues. The germline V gene has CDR1 MNHNS and CDR2 SASEGT. The CDR3 DNA sequence: TGTGCCAGCAGCCTGGGGACTGGCTACGAGCAGTACTTC. Translated, it gives CASSLGTGYEQYF.

The chain joins TRBV19 to TRBJ2-1; TRBD2 is a possible D gene (5 bases). The ends were cut back, 5 bases at V and 0 bases at J, with 11 bases in the middle. The CDR3 loop spans 15 amino acids. Germline CDR1 and CDR2: LNHDA and SQIVND (reference sequence). CDR3 residues: CASSRMSGSYNEQFF. The CDR3 DNA sequence: TGTGCCAGTAGTCGGATGAGCGGCTCCTACAATGAGCAGTTCTTC. Together with reference TRBV19 and TRBJ2-1, the CDR3 gives the full variable domain: DGGITQSPKYLFRKEGQNVTLSCEQNLNHDAMYWYRQDPGQGLRLIYYSQIVNDFQKGDIAEGYSVSREKKESFPLTVTSAQKNPTAFYLCASSRMSGSYNEQFFGPGTRLTVL.

The chain is built from TRBV9 and TRBJ2-5; no clear D. Per the germline V gene, CDR1 is SGDLS and CDR2 is YYNGEE. V was pared by 4 bases and J by 4 bases, with 14 bases between. This CDR3 comprises 14 residues. The CDR3 reads CASSNGQYGETQYF. In DNA form, the CDR3 reads TGTGCCAGCAGCAATGGGCAATATGGAGAGACCCAGTACTTC.

The CDR3 is CASSEVSGAETQYF. CDR3 DNA sequence: TGTGCCAGCAGTGAAGTGAGCGGGGCTGAGACCCAGTACTTC. The V call is TRBV2, the J call TRBJ2-5; 7 nucleotides agree with TRBD2. With 1 base clipped from V and 5 bases from J, the junction kept 4 bases outside the gene matches. The CDR3 covers 14 residues. In germline, CDR1 is SNHLY, CDR2 FYNNEI.

The J gene is TRBJ2-2, the V gene TRBV27, with a tentative D call TRBD2 (5 bases). V was shortened by 2 bases and J by 4 bases, with 14 bases between the two germline ends. The CDR3 length is 16 residues. Germline CDR1 is MNHEY and CDR2 is SMNVEV (reference sequence). The CDR3 loop is CASSLVASTGTGELFF. The CDR3 nucleotides are TGTGCCAGCAGTTTAGTGGCTAGCACTGGCACCGGGGAGCTGTTTTTT.

The chain joins TRBV9 to TRBJ2-4, with D perhaps matching TRBD2 (6 bases). The CDR3 has 15 residues. Germline V CDR1 and CDR2: SGDLS, YYNGEE. The ends were cut back, 2 bases at V and 6 bases at J, with 15 bases in the middle. CDR3 sequence reads: CASSVEEGAGNIQYF. In DNA, the CDR3 is TGTGCCAGCAGCGTTGAGGAGGGAGCCGGAAACATTCAGTACTTC.

The genes are TRBV29-1 and TRBJ1-1; 10 nucleotides match TRBD1. This CDR3 is 14 amino acids long. Trimming removed 3 bases from V and 4 bases from J; junction bases left unmatched: 5. Germline values: CDR1 SQVTM, CDR2 ANQGSEA. In nucleotides, the CDR3 is TGCAGCGTTGACGGGGGGACAGGGGTCACTGAAGCTTTCTTT. It specifies CSVDGGTGVTEAFF.

This chain uses TRBV2 with TRBJ2-7, with D tentatively TRBD1 (5 bases). The CDR3 has 12 amino acids. The V end lost 8 bases, the J end lost 2 bases, and 10 bases lay between the germline ends. Germline CDR1 SNHLY, CDR2 FYNNEI. DNA of the CDR3: TGTGCCAGCGGGCAGGGCCCCTACGAGCAGTACTTC. Translated: CASGQGPYEQYF.

This chain joins TRBV11-2 and TRBJ1-2; no definite D call. V was shortened by 5 bases and J by 5 bases, with 9 bases between the two germline ends. Germline values: CDR1 SGHAT, CDR2 FQNNGV. This CDR3 is 12 amino acids long. The CDR3 bases are TGTGCCAGCAGCCGATACGAGTATGGCTACACCTTC. This codes for CASSRYEYGYTF.

The chain couples TRBV13 to TRBJ1-3; D is unresolved. V was pared by 1 base and J by 0 bases, with 10 bases between. This CDR3 is 16 amino acids long. Germline values: CDR1 PRHDT, CDR2 FYEKMQ (reference sequence). For the CDR3, the DNA is TGTGCCAGCAGCTTAGTTCCGGACTTCTCTGGAAACACCATATATTTT. Its translation: CASSLVPDFSGNTIYF.

The V gene is TRBV4-1, the J gene TRBJ1-4; D unresolved. Germline lookup yields CDR1 MGHRA and CDR2 YSYEKL. Trimming took 1 base from V and 7 from J, leaving 7 bases between them. This CDR3 comprises 13 residues. CDR3 DNA: TGCGCCAGCAGCCAAGTAACAGCTGAAAAACTGTTTTTT. This gives the protein CASSQVTAEKLFF.

The rearrangement links TRBV6-1 to TRBJ2-3; D ambiguous. The germline CDR1 and CDR2 sequences are MNHNS and SASEGT. The CDR3 is made up of 13 amino acids. V dropped 8 bases and J dropped 2 bases, with 11 bases sitting between them. In DNA, the CDR3 is TGTGCCAGCGCCCGTGACACCACAGATACGCAGTATTTT. Its protein product is CASARDTTDTQYF.

This rearrangement joins TRBV5-1 to TRBJ2-3; no reliable D call. This CDR3 region has 12 residues. V gave up 7 bases and J gave up 0 bases, with 6 bases separating them. Germline V CDR1 and CDR2: SGHRS, YFSETQ. The CDR3 reads CASSFSTDTQYF. In DNA form, the CDR3 reads TGCGCCAGCTCCTTCAGCACAGATACGCAGTATTTT.

The chain carries TRBV4-3 and TRBJ2-1; TRBD1 agrees at 11 bases. Trimming cost V 0 bases and J 9 bases; bases outside gene matches: 7. Germline CDR1 LGHNA, CDR2 YSLEER. CDR3 length: 16 amino acids. The CDR3 DNA reads TGCGCCAGCAGCCAAGATACTGGGACAGGGGGTAGTGAGCAGTTCTTC. As protein: CASSQDTGTGGSEQFF.

The rearrangement uses TRBV19 and TRBJ2-1; 12 bases fit TRBD2. CDR1 and CDR2 (germline): LNHDA, SQIVND (reference sequence). CDR3 length: 16 amino acids. V trimming: 5 bases; J trimming: 4 bases; junction bases outside the gene matches: 6. The CDR3 nucleotides read TGTGCCAGTAGTGCTTCTAGCGGGAGGGCGTACAATGAGCAGTTCTTC. It encodes CASSASSGRAYNEQFF.

This clone was seen only once. The chain uses TRBV7-3 and TRBJ2-6; 12 positions match TRBD1. Germline trimming cut 5 bases from V and 4 bases from J; bases unmatched to any gene: 9. CDR1 and CDR2 from the germline V gene are SGHTA and FQGTGA. The CDR3 runs 18 residues. The CDR3 DNA is TGTGCCAGCAGCCGCGGGACAGGGGGCTTATCAGGGGCCAACGTCCTGACTTTC. This codes for CASSRGTGGLSGANVLTF.

Regarding this clone: Within the sample, other DNA sequences also encode this same CDR3. V gene TRBV9 combines with J gene TRBJ2-7; a weak D match, TRBD2 (6 bases). From germline, CDR1 is SGDLS and CDR2 YYNGEE. This CDR3 comprises 15 residues. The V and J ends lost 0 bases and 0 bases respectively, with 10 bases between them. The CDR3 protein is CASSVGAGLSYEQYF. CDR3 in DNA: TGTGCCAGCAGCGTAGGGGCGGGACTCTCCTACGAGCAGTACTTC.

The CDR3 reads CASSYSFLADSYEQYF. CDR3 nucleotides: TGTGCCAGCAGTTACTCCTTCCTAGCGGACTCCTACGAGCAGTACTTC. The chain couples TRBV6-6 to TRBJ2-7; 7 bases match TRBD2. Trimming removed 0 bases from V and 0 bases from J; junction bases left unmatched: 5. This CDR3 contains 16 residues. The germline CDR1 and CDR2 sequences are MNHNY and SVGAGI (reference sequence).